The rows below give T cell receptor beta chains drawn from one sample of a study of blood T cell repertoires in COVID-19. The table came from immunoSEQ multiplex PCR; TCRdb's copy has only in-frame clones and leaves some out. The sample gives 55,000 or so clones, 88% of which show up once; 8.5% is in the top ten. The specimen was peripheral blood. The receptors stem from a man between 60 and 70 years old with active COVID-19. Both conserved end residues are part of each CDR3. D genes are given only for firm matches. Some rows mark clone size as missing; the rest say once, few, many or name a class of expanded clone.

>TRBV27|TRBJ2-3|-|-
TGTGCCAGCAGCAATCGCGGAGACACAGATACGCAGTATTTT
CASSNRGDTDTQYF
>TRBV10-2|TRBJ1-2|-|-
TGCGCCAGCAGTACCTTCGGGGAATATGGCTACACCTTC
CASSTFGEYGYTF
>TRBV11-2|TRBJ2-7|-|TRBD2
TGTGCCAGCAGCTTAGTAGGAGCTGCTAGCGGCTACGAGCAGTACTTC
CASSLVGAASGYEQYF
>TRBV5-1|TRBJ2-3|-|-
TGCGCCAGCAAAGGGGGAATTTATAGCACAGATACGCAGTATTTT
CASKGGIYSTDTQYF
>TRBV9|TRBJ2-4|-|TRBD2
TGTGCCAGCAGCCCTAGCCCGACTAGCGGGAGGAGAGGAGACATTCAGTACTTC
CASSPSPTSGRRGDIQYF
>TRBV15|TRBJ2-1|-|-
TGTGCCACCAGCAGGAGTGTAGCGGTTAACAATGAGCAGTTCTTC
CATSRSVAVNNEQFF
>TRBV7-7|TRBJ2-5|-|TRBD2
TGTGCCAGCAGCCCGGGACTAGCGGGAGGATTTAGGGAGACCCAGTACTTC
CASSPGLAGGFRETQYF
>TRBV19|TRBJ1-2|-|TRBD1
TGTGCCAGTAGTGACTCAGGGGGAGTCTATGGCTACACCTTC
CASSDSGGVYGYTF
>TRBV18|TRBJ2-1|-|-
TGTGCCAGCTCACCATCGAGCTTTCGCGGGACGGACAATGAGCAGTTCTTC
CASSPSSFRGTDNEQFF
>TRBV11-3|TRBJ1-3|few|-
TGTGCCAGCAGCCTAGACGTCCTACCCAAGACTGGAAACACCATATATTTT
CASSLDVLPKTGNTIYF
>TRBV7-3|TRBJ2-2|-|TRBD1
TGTGCCAGCAGCTTAACGGGACAGGGAACCGGGGAGCTGTTTTTT
CASSLTGQGTGELFF
>TRBV27|TRBJ2-5|-|TRBD1
TGTGCCAGCAGTTTAGCAGGGGGACCTCTACAAGAGACCCAGTACTTC
CASSLAGGPLQETQYF
>TRBV10-3|TRBJ2-7|-|-
TGTGCCATCAGTGGAGGGGGGGCCCCCCCCTACGAGCAGTACTTC
CAISGGGAPPYEQYF
>TRBV5-1|TRBJ2-7|-|TRBD2
TGCGCCAGCAGCTTCCTGACTAGCGGGAGAAGCTACGAGCAGTACTTC
CASSFLTSGRSYEQYF
>TRBV7-3|TRBJ1-6|-|TRBD1
TGTGCCAGCAGCTTAAAGGCAGGGGGTTCACCCCTCCACTTT
CASSLKAGGSPLHF
>TRBV30|TRBJ2-7|-|-
TGTGCCTGGACCCCGACAGAGGCTAGCTCCTACGAGCAGTACTTC
CAWTPTEASSYEQYF
>TRBV7-8|TRBJ1-2|-|-
TGTGCCAGCAGGCCAAGACTAGTAGATGGCTACACCTTC
CASRPRLVDGYTF
>TRBV5-6|TRBJ2-7|-|TRBD2
TGTGCCAGCAGCTCTCGACTAGCGCTTATCTCCTACGAGCAGTACTTC
CASSSRLALISYEQYF
>TRBV9|TRBJ2-3|-|TRBD1
TGTGCCAGCAGCACCCGGACAGGGGGAAGGACAGATACGCAGTATTTT
CASSTRTGGRTDTQYF
>TRBV6-5|TRBJ2-1|-|TRBD2
TGTGCCAGCAGTTACTCGGCGGGAGATCCCACTGAGCAGTTCTTC
CASSYSAGDPTEQFF
>TRBV3-1/TRBV3-2|TRBJ2-2|-|TRBD2
TGTGCCAGCAGTCAAGCCGGACTAGCGCCCAACACCGGGGAGCTGTTTTTT
CASSQAGLAPNTGELFF
>TRBV3-1/TRBV3-2|TRBJ2-7|-|-
TGTGCCAGCAGCCAAGAAACGGGAGTCTATTACGAGCAGTACTTC
CASSQETGVYYEQYF
>TRBV2|TRBJ2-5|-|TRBD2
TGTGCCAGCACACGGTGGGAGGGCCGGGAGACCCAGTACTTC
CASTRWEGRETQYF
>TRBV5-4|TRBJ2-7|-|TRBD2
TGTGCCAGCAGCTTCGAGACTAGCCCCTACGAGCAGTACTTC
CASSFETSPYEQYF
>TRBV7-3|TRBJ2-7|-|TRBD2
TGTGCCAGCAGCCACGGACTAGCGGGAGTTCACGAGCAGTACTTC
CASSHGLAGVHEQYF
>TRBV28|TRBJ2-4|-|-
TGTGCCAGCAGTCCTCAAACCGTTCGGTCTTTCAAAAACATTCAGTACTTC
CASSPQTVRSFKNIQYF
>TRBV24-1|TRBJ2-7|-|-
TGTGCCACCAGTGATTTAAGGGGAAAGGACTACGAGCAGTACTTC
CATSDLRGKDYEQYF
>TRBV7-9|TRBJ1-1|-|-
TGTGCCAGCAGCTTAGCAGTCGGGAACACTGAAGCTTTCTTT
CASSLAVGNTEAFF
>TRBV19|TRBJ2-1|-|TRBD2
TGTGCCAGTAGTATTCAGGGCGCGGGAGGGAACAATGAGCAGTTCTTC
CASSIQGAGGNNEQFF
>TRBV4-1|TRBJ1-6|-|TRBD1
TGCGCCAGCAGCCAGGGCAGACCGGGACAGGGAGTCAGGTCACCCCTCCACTTT
CASSQGRPGQGVRSPLHF
>TRBV9|TRBJ1-3|-|-
TGTGCCAGCAATCGGGACACGGGAAACACCATATATTTT
CASNRDTGNTIYF
>TRBV19|TRBJ1-2|-|TRBD1
TGTGCCAGTAACGGGGACAGGGGAGGCTATGGCTACACCTTC
CASNGDRGGYGYTF
>TRBV28|TRBJ1-6|-|TRBD1
TGTGCCAGCAGTCTCCCGGGACAGGGGGCGGTATCACCCCTCCACTTT
CASSLPGQGAVSPLHF
>TRBV11-3|TRBJ1-1|-|TRBD1
TGTGCCAGCAGTAAACAGGGGATGGGGCGAGCTTTCTTT
CASSKQGMGRAFF
>TRBV9|TRBJ1-2|-|-
TGTGCCAGCAGCGAAGGACAGAACTATGGCTACACCTTC
CASSEGQNYGYTF
>TRBV6-5|TRBJ2-3|-|TRBD1
TGTGCCAGCAGTTACTCCCGGGACAGGGGCACAGATACGCAGTATTTT
CASSYSRDRGTDTQYF
>TRBV10-3|TRBJ2-3|-|TRBD2
TGTGCCACCCGAGGGGGCGGGGGGGCCACAGATACGCAGTATTTT
CATRGGGGATDTQYF
>TRBV6-1|TRBJ2-1|-|-
TGTGCCAGCAGTGATGCGGATGAGTGGGAGGCCCCCTACAATGAGCAGTTCTTC
CASSDADEWEAPYNEQFF
>TRBV13|TRBJ2-2|-|TRBD2
TGTGCCAGCAGCCGACTAGCGGGGTTATGGTCGAACACCGGGGAGCTGTTTTTT
CASSRLAGLWSNTGELFF
>TRBV5-1|TRBJ1-1|once|TRBD1
TGCGCCAGCAGCTCCCGGGACAGTACTACTTTGAACACTGAAGCTTTCTTT
CASSSRDSTTLNTEAFF
>TRBV19|TRBJ1-1|-|-
TGTGCCAGTAGTCCCCAGGGGACTGAAGCTTTCTTT
CASSPQGTEAFF
>TRBV5-1|TRBJ2-5|-|-
TGCGCCAGCAGCTTGGTAATCGGGCAAGAGACCCAGTACTTC
CASSLVIGQETQYF